The 19 T cell receptor beta chains given below trace back to one sample, sequenced in a study of T cells after yellow fever vaccination. TCRdb processed the 5' RACE reads anew with MiXCR; each CDR3 protein has one entry. The table has 300,000 to 350,000 distinct CDR3 sequences, 4% to 5.5% seen once; the top ten hold less than 20%. The material was PBMCs, obtained 15 days after the yellow fever booster vaccination. Source of these receptors: a man aged 18-30 years who received the YFV17D yellow fever vaccine.

This clonotype came up many times. This chain links TRBV20-1 with TRBJ1-5, with 9 bases fitting TRBD1. The V gene's germline CDR1 is DFQATT and CDR2 SNEGSKA (reference sequence). The CDR3 runs 13 residues. Trimming cost V 5 bases and J 6 bases; bases outside gene matches: 5. The CDR3 nucleotides are TGCAGTGCTCGGGACAGGGAGGCTCAGCCCCAGCATTTT. It is translated as CSARDREAQPQHF.

This clonotype was seen only a few times. The rearrangement uses TRBV12-3 or TRBV12-4 and TRBJ1-4; TRBD1 agrees at 9 bases. The CDR3 contains 14 residues. The V gene end was trimmed by 5 bases and the J gene end by 8 bases; junction bases not matched to a gene: 6. The DNA of the CDR3 is TGTGCCAGCAGTATGGACAGGGGATACGAAAAACTGTTTTTT. Its translation is CASSMDRGYEKLFF.

This clonotype was seen ten or more times. The CDR3 loop is CASTPGGNQPQHF. Here the CDR3 DNA reads TGTGCCAGCACCCCCGGCGGTAATCAGCCCCAGCATTTT. The J gene is TRBJ1-5, the V gene TRBV18; no clear D. Germline loops: CDR1 KGHSH, CDR2 LQKENI. Trimming cost V 8 bases and J 4 bases, with 12 bases left between them. The length of the CDR3 is 13 residues.

This clonotype came up a few times. This rearrangement joins TRBV14 to TRBJ2-1; TRBD1 aligns across 9 bases. This CDR3 region has 17 residues. Trimming cost V 3 bases and J 10 bases; bases outside gene matches: 16. Germline V gene lookup returns CDR1 SGHDN and CDR2 FVKESK. CDR3 DNA sequence: TGTGCCAGCAGCCACTCGACCAGGTGGGACAGGGTTTTCGAGCAGTTCTTC. Translation gives CASSHSTRWDRVFEQFF.

This clonotype was counted only a few times. V usage is TRBV7-2 and J usage is TRBJ1-1, with D perhaps matching TRBD1 (5 bases). The CDR3 is made up of 15 amino acids. Trimming removed 1 base from V and 1 base from J, with 10 bases in between. Germline V gives CDR1 SGHTA, CDR2 FQGNSA. The CDR3 region is CASSLVGRGNTEAFF. The CDR3 DNA reads as TGTGCCAGCAGCTTAGTAGGAAGGGGGAACACTGAAGCTTTCTTT.

The chain uses TRBV7-9 and TRBJ1-3; TRBD1 matches 7 bases. CDR1 is SEHNR, CDR2 FQNEAQ, per germline (reference sequence). The CDR3 is made up of 15 amino acids. The ends lost 0 bases at V and 4 bases at J; junction bases unmatched: 3. CDR3 DNA sequence: TGTGCCAGCAGCTTAGCACGACAGGGCGGAAACACCATATATTTT. Amino acids: CASSLARQGGNTIYF.

This clonotype was counted at least ten times. The V call is TRBV24-1, the J call TRBJ2-5; D perhaps matches TRBD2 (6 bases). V dropped 4 bases and J dropped 4 bases, with 9 bases sitting between them. This CDR3 is 13 amino acids long. CDR1 and CDR2 (germline): KGHDR, SFDVKD. In DNA, the CDR3 is TGTGCCACCAGTGACCGGGACTTAGAGACCCAGTACTTC. Residues: CATSDRDLETQYF.

This clonotype has more than one count but fewer than ten. V gene TRBV5-1 combines with J gene TRBJ1-1; tentatively, D is TRBD1 (6 bases). V was cut by 4 bases and J by 3 bases, with 19 bases left in between. Germline CDR1 SGHRS, CDR2 YFSETQ. The CDR3 is made up of 16 amino acids. CDR3 DNA: TGCGCCAGCAGCCGGGGTGTCAGGGGACTGCACACTGAAGCTTTCTTT. Translating gives CASSRGVRGLHTEAFF.

This clonotype was counted many times. The rearrangement uses TRBV9 and TRBJ2-5; 7 bases line up with TRBD1. Germline V CDR1 and CDR2: SGDLS, YYNGEE. Trimming removed 0 bases from V and 2 bases from J; junction bases left unmatched: 4. The CDR3 covers 15 residues. The CDR3 reads CASSVGGRGQETQYF. The CDR3 DNA is TGTGCCAGCAGCGTAGGCGGCAGGGGGCAAGAGACCCAGTACTTC. Variable domain in full (rest from reference TRBV9 and TRBJ2-5): DSGVTQTPKHLITATGQRVTLRCSPRSGDLSVYWYQQSLDQGLQFLIQYYNGEERAKGNILERFSAQQFPDLHSELNLSSLELGDSALYFCASSVGGRGQETQYFGPGTRLLVL.

The V and J genes are TRBV5-1 and TRBJ1-6, with D perhaps matching TRBD1 (5 bases). The CDR3 sequence is 13 residues long. Germline-derived CDR1 and CDR2 are SGHRS and YFSETQ. With 3 bases removed from V and 8 bases from J, the gap between germline ends came to 9 bases. CDR3 amino acids: CASSYDSYSPLHF. The CDR3 nucleotides are TGCGCCAGCAGCTACGACAGTTATTCACCCCTCCACTTT.

This clonotype appeared many times. The chain uses TRBV4-1 and TRBJ2-1, with D possibly TRBD2 on 6 matching bases. Deletions cut 1 base from V and 6 bases from J, with 13 bases between. This CDR3 has 15 residues. Germline-derived CDR1 and CDR2 are MGHRA and YSYEKL. The CDR3 protein is CASSQAPTSTNEQFF. The CDR3 DNA is TGCGCCAGCAGCCAAGCACCGACTAGTACCAATGAGCAGTTCTTC.

This clonotype was counted many times. This chain uses TRBV20-1 with TRBJ1-2; 7 nucleotides align to TRBD1. Germline trimming cut 6 bases from V and 8 bases from J; bases unmatched to any gene: 9. In germline, CDR1 is DFQATT, CDR2 SNEGSKA (reference sequence). The CDR3 covers 12 residues. CDR3 DNA sequence: TGCAGTGCCAATGACAGGGCATGGGGCTACACCTTC. This gives the protein CSANDRAWGYTF.

The rearrangement uses TRBV6-6 and TRBJ1-6; the match to TRBD1 covers 11 bases. Germline lookup yields CDR1 MNHNY and CDR2 SVGAGI (reference sequence). Trimming cost V 2 bases and J 7 bases; bases outside gene matches: 7. The length of the CDR3 is 17 residues. The CDR3, as DNA: TGTGCCAGCAGTTACGCTTCCCGGACAGGGGGCAATTCACCCCTCCACTTT. Amino acids: CASSYASRTGGNSPLHF.

The CDR3 loop is CASSFSPSGGYTDTQYF. CDR3 bases: TGTGCCAGCAGTTTTTCCCCTAGCGGGGGTTACACAGATACGCAGTATTTT. The chain combines TRBV28 with TRBJ2-3, with 10 bases lining up with TRBD2. V shed 3 bases, J shed 2 bases, and the junction held 8 bases outside the gene matches. This CDR3 contains 17 residues. Germline assignment: CDR1 MDHEN and CDR2 SYDVKM.

This clonotype was found many times. The chain is built from TRBV12-3 or TRBV12-4 and TRBJ1-1; D is perhaps TRBD1 (5 bases). The CDR3 spans 16 residues. V was trimmed by 7 bases and J by 5 bases, leaving 23 bases between them. The DNA of the CDR3 is TGTGCCAGCACCCTAGAGGGGTTACTGGAATATACTGAAGCTTTCTTT. It yields the protein CASTLEGLLEYTEAFF.

In its sample, this clonotype was seen many times. This chain connects TRBV7-2 to TRBJ2-3; perhaps D is TRBD1 or TRBD2 (5 bases each). The CDR3 spans 15 residues. V was clipped by 4 bases and J by 6 bases, with 17 bases between them. In germline, CDR1 is SGHTA, CDR2 FQGNSA. As DNA, the CDR3 is TGTGCCAGCAGCTGGACAACGGGGATTGGCGATACGCAGTATTTT. It specifies CASSWTTGIGDTQYF.

In this sample, this clonotype is medium-sized. V gene TRBV4-3 combines with J gene TRBJ2-6, with 9 nucleotides matching TRBD2. The CDR3 runs 16 residues. V dropped 3 bases and J dropped 1; count of bases not matched to a gene: 1. The germline V gene has CDR1 LGHNA and CDR2 YSLEER. The DNA of the CDR3 is TGCGCCAGCAGCCAGACTAGCGGTTCTGGGGCCAACGTCCTGACTTTC. Translated: CASSQTSGSGANVLTF.

The rearrangement uses TRBV9 and TRBJ1-2, with D unresolved. Germline V gene sequence: CDR1 SGDLS, CDR2 YYNGEE. The CDR3 extends over 17 amino acids. V lost 0 bases to trimming and J lost 1 base, with 16 bases between them. The CDR3 sequence: CASSVEFRATNNYGYTF. The DNA for the CDR3 is TGTGCCAGCAGCGTAGAGTTTAGGGCGACAAATAACTATGGCTACACCTTC.

The V call is TRBV6-2 or TRBV6-3, the J call TRBJ2-1; the match to TRBD2 covers 9 bases. The germline V gene has CDR1 MNHEY and CDR2 SVGEGT. V shed 7 bases, J shed 8 bases, and the junction held 15 bases outside the gene matches. CDR3 length: 16 residues. The CDR3 region is CASIGTGSGGFDEQFF. CDR3 nucleotides: TGTGCCAGCATAGGTACGGGTAGCGGGGGTTTCGATGAGCAGTTCTTC.